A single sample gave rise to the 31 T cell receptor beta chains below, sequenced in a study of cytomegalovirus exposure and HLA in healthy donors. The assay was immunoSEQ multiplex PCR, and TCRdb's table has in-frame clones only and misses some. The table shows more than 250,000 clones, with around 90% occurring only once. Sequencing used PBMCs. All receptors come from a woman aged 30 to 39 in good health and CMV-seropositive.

Here the CDR3 reads CASSHGAGANYGYTF. For the CDR3, the DNA is TGTGCCAGCAGCCATGGGGCAGGAGCTAACTATGGCTACACCTTC. This chain connects TRBV6-5 to TRBJ1-2; TRBD1 is a possible D gene (5 bases). The germline V gene has CDR1 MNHEY and CDR2 SVGAGI. The CDR3 consists of 15 residues. V was clipped by 6 bases and J by 0 bases, with 14 bases between them.

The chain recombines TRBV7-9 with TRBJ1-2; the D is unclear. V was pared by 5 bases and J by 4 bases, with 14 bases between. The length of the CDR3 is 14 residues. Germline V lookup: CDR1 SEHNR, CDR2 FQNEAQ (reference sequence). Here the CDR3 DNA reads TGTGCCAGCAGCCCCGTGGTTCGGCGCTATGGCTACACCTTC. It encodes CASSPVVRRYGYTF.

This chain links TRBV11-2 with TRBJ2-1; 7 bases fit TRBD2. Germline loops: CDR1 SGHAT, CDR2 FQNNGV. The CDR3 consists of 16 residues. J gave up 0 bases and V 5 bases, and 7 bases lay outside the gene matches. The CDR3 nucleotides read TGTGCCAGCAGCCCCTGGGGGGGGGACTCCTACAATGAGCAGTTCTTC. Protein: CASSPWGGDSYNEQFF. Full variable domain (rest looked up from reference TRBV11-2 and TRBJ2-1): EAGVAQSPRYKIIEKRQSVAFWCNPISGHATLYWYQQILGQGPKLLIQFQNNGVVDDSQLPKDRFSAERLKGVDSTLKIQPAKLEDSAVYLCASSPWGGDSYNEQFFGPGTRLTVL.

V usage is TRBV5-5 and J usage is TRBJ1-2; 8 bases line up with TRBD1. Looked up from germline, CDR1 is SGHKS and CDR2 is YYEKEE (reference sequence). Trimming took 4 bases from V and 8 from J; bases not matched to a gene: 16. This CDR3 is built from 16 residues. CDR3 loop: CASSTFRTGSQQGYTF. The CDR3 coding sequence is TGTGCCAGCAGCACTTTCCGGACAGGGTCCCAACAGGGCTACACCTTC.

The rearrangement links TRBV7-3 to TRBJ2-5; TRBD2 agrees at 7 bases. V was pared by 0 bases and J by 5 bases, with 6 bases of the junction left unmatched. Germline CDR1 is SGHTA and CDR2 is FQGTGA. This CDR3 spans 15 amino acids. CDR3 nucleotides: TGTGCCAGCAGCTTAACTCAGGGAGGGATTGAGACCCAGTACTTC. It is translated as CASSLTQGGIETQYF.

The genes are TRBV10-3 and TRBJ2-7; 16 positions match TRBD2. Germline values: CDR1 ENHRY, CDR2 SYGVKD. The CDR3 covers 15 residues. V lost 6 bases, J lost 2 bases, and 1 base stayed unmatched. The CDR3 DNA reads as TGTGCCATCAGCGGGACTAGCGGGAGGGCCTACGAGCAGTACTTC. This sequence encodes CAISGTSGRAYEQYF.

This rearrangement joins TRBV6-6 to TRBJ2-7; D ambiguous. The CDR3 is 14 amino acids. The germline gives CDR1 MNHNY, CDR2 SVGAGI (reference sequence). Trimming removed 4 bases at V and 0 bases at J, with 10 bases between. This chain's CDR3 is CASSSIQNSYEQYF. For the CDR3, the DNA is TGTGCCAGCAGTTCCATACAAAACTCCTACGAGCAGTACTTC.

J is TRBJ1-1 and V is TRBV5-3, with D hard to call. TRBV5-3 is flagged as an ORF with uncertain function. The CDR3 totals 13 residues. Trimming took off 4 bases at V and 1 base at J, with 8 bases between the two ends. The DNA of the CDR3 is TGTGCCAGAAGCCCTGCTCCGAACACTGAAGCTTTCTTT. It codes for CARSPAPNTEAFF.

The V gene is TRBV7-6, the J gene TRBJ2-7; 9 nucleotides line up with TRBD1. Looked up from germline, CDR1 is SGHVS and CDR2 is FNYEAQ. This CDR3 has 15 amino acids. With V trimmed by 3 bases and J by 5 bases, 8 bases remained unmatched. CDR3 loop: CASSLGDREFDEQYF. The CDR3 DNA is TGTGCCAGCAGCTTGGGGGACAGGGAGTTCGACGAGCAGTACTTC.

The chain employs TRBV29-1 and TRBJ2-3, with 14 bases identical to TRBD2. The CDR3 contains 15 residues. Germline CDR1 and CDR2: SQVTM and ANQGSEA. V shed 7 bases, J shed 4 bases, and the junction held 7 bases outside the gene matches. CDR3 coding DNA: TGCAGCGCAGACAGGACTAGCGGGAGGTCAGATACGCAGTATTTT. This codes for CSADRTSGRSDTQYF.

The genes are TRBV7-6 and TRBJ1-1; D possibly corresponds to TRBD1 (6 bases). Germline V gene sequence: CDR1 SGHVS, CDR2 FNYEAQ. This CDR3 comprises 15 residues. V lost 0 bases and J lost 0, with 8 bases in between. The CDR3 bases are TGTGCCAGCAGCTTAGCGTGGACAGTGAACACTGAAGCTTTCTTT. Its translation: CASSLAWTVNTEAFF.

CDR3 sequence reads: CASSSTRDRAYEAFF. The DNA of the CDR3 is TGTGCCAGCAGCAGTACCCGGGACAGGGCGTATGAAGCTTTCTTT. This rearrangement joins TRBV7-9 to TRBJ1-1; TRBD1 aligns across 9 bases. V lost 5 bases to trimming and J lost 7 bases; unmatched junction nucleotides: 11. Germline CDR1 and CDR2: SEHNR and FQNEAQ (reference sequence). This CDR3 spans 15 amino acids.

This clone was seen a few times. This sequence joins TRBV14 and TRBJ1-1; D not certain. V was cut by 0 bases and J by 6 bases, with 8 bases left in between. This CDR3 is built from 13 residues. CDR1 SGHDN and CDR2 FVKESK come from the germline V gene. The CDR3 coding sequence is TGTGCCAGCAGCCAAGAACCACTCTCTGAAGCTTTCTTT. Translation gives CASSQEPLSEAFF.

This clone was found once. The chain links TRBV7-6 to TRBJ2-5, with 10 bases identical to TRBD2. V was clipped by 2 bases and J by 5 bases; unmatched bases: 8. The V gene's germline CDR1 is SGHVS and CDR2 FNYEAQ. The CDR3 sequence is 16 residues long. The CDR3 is CASSLRSGGAYETQYF. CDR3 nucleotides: TGTGCCAGCAGCTTAAGAAGCGGGGGGGCCTATGAGACCCAGTACTTC.

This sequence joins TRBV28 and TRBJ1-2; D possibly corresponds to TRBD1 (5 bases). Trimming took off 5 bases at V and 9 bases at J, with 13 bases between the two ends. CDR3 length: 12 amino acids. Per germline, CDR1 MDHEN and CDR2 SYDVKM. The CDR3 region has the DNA TGTGCCAGCAGTCCGCCGGGACTAAGCTACACCTTC. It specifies CASSPPGLSYTF.

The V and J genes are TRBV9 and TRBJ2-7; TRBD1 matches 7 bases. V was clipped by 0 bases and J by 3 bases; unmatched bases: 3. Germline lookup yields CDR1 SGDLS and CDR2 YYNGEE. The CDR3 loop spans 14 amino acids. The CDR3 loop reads CASSVGGQVYEQYF. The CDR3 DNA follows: TGTGCCAGCAGCGTAGGTGGACAGGTCTACGAGCAGTACTTC.

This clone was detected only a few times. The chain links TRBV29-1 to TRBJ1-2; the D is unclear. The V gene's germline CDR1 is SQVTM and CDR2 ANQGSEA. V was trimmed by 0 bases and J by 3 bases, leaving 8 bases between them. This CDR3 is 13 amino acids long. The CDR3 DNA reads TGCAGCGTTGAAGATCCGGAGGACTATGGCTACACCTTC. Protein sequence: CSVEDPEDYGYTF.

This chain's CDR3 is CATSGYGDTQYF. CDR3 DNA: TGTGCCACCAGCGGCTATGGAGATACGCAGTATTTT. The chain has TRBV15 and TRBJ2-3; no clear D. In germline, CDR1 is LNHNV, CDR2 YYDKDF (reference sequence). Trimming cost V 5 bases and J 5 bases, with 8 bases left between them. This CDR3 is built from 12 residues.

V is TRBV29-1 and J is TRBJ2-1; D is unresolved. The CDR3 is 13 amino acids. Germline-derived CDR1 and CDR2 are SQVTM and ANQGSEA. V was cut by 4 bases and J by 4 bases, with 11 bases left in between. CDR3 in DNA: TGCAGCGTTGGGGTTTCAGATTACAATGAGCAGTTCTTC. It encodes CSVGVSDYNEQFF.

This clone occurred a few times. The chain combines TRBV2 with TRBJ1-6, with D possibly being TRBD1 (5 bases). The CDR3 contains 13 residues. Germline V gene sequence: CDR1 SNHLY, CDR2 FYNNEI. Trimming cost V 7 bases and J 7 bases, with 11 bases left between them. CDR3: CASTGTENSPLHF. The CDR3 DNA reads TGTGCCAGCACTGGGACGGAAAATTCACCCCTCCACTTT.

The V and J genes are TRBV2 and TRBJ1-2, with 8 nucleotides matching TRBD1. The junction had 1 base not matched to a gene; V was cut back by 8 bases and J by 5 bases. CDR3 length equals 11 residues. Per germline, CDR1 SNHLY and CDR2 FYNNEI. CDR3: CASGTGYGYTF. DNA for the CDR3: TGTGCCAGCGGGACAGGATATGGCTACACCTTC. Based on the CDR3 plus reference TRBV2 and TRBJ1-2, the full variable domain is EPEVTQTPSHQVTQMGQEVILRCVPISNHLYFYWYRQILGQKVEFLVSFYNNEISEKSEIFDDQFSVERPDGSNFTLKIRSTKLEDSAMYFCASGTGYGYTFGSGTRLTVV.

The CDR3 DNA is TGTGCCAGCAGCTCGGCCGGGGGGACCCGGGAGACCCAGTACTTC. It specifies CASSSAGGTRETQYF. The chain employs TRBV5-4 and TRBJ2-5; TRBD2 aligns across 7 bases. The germline V gene encodes CDR1 SGHNT and CDR2 YYREEE (reference sequence). This CDR3 comprises 15 residues. V shed 3 bases, J shed 5 bases, and the junction held 10 bases outside the gene matches.

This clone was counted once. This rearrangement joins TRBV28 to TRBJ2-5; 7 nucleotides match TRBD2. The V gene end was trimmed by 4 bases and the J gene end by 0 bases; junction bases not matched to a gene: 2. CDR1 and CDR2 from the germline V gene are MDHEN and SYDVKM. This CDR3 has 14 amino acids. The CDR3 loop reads CASSYGLDQETQYF. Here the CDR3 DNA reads TGTGCCAGCAGTTATGGACTAGACCAAGAGACCCAGTACTTC.

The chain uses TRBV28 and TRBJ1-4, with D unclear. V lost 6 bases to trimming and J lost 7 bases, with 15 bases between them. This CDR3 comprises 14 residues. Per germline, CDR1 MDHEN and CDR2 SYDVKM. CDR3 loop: CASSSPVEVEKLFF. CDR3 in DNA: TGTGCCAGCAGCTCTCCCGTGGAAGTTGAAAAACTGTTTTTT.

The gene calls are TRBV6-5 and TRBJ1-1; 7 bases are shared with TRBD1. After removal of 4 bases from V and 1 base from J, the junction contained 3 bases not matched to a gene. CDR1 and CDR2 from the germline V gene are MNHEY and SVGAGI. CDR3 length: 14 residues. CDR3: CASSWRQGNTEAFF. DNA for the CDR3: TGTGCCAGCAGTTGGAGACAGGGGAACACTGAAGCTTTCTTT.

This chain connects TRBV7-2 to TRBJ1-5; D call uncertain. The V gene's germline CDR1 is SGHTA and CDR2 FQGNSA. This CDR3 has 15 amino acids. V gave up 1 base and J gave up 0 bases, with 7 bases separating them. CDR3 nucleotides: TGTGCCAGCAGCTTAGATGGGTATAGCAATCAGCCCCAGCATTTT. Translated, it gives CASSLDGYSNQPQHF. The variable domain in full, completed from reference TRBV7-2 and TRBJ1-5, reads GAGVSQSPSNKVTEKGKDVELRCDPISGHTALYWYRQSLGQGLEFLIYFQGNSAPDKSGLPSDRFSAERTGGSVSTLTIQRTQQEDSAVYLCASSLDGYSNQPQHFGDGTRLSIL.

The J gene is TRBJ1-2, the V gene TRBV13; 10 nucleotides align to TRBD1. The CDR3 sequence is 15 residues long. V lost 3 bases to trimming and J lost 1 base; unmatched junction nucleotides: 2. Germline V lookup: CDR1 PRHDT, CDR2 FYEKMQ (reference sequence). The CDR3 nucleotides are TGTGCCAGCAGCTTCGACAGGGGGCTTAACTATGGCTACACCTTC. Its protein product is CASSFDRGLNYGYTF.

The CDR3 DNA reads as TGTGCCCCCCAGATCGGGACAGGGAAGAGGATCACCTACGAGCAGTACTTC. It yields the protein CAPQIGTGKRITYEQYF. V and J are TRBV28 and TRBJ2-7, with 9 nucleotides matching TRBD1. CDR3 length equals 17 residues. The J segment lost 2 bases and the V segment lost 11 bases, leaving 19 bases of the junction unmatched. The germline CDR1 and CDR2 sequences are MDHEN and SYDVKM. Together with reference TRBV28 and TRBJ2-7, the CDR3 gives the full variable domain: DVKVTQSSRYLVKRTGEKVFLECVQDMDHENMFWYRQDPGLGLRLIYFSYDVKMKEKGDIPEGYSVSREKKERFSLILESASTNQTSMYLCAPQIGTGKRITYEQYFGPGTRLTVT.

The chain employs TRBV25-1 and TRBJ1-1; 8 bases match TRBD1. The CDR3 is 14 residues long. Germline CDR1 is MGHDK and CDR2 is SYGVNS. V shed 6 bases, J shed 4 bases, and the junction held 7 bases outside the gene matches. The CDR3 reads CASREQGETTEAFF. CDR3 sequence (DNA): TGTGCCAGCAGGGAACAGGGGGAGACCACTGAAGCTTTCTTT.

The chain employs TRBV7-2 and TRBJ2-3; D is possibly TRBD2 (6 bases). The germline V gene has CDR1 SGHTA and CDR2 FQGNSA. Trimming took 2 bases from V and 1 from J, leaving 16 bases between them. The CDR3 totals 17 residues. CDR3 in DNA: TGTGCCAGCAGCTTATGGGGACTGACTGGTGGCACAGATACGCAGTATTTT. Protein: CASSLWGLTGGTDTQYF.

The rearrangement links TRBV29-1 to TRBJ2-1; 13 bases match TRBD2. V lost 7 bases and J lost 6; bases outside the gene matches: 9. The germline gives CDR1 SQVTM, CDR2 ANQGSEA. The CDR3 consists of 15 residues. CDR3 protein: CSGRLAGGQGNEQFF. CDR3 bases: TGCAGCGGGAGACTAGCGGGGGGTCAGGGCAATGAGCAGTTCTTC.